The sample holds many counts of the clone carrying this T cell receptor (beta chain). The antigen is undetermined. Assay: immunoSEQ multiplex PCR; the TCRdb copy retains only in-frame clones and omits some. The sample has fewer than 120,000 clones, about 95% seen once. This entry belongs to a study of T cell responses to AZD1222 COVID-19 vaccine. Overall study results and limits: Donors were largely white British and mainly female; clonal diversity was possibly underestimated.

The ends were cut back, 0 bases at V and 4 bases at J, with 11 bases in the middle. CDR1 and CDR2 (germline): SGHTS, YDEGEE. The CDR3 sequence is 15 residues long. This chain joins TRBV5-8 and TRBJ1-5, with D possibly TRBD1 on 6 matching bases. This receptor was identified in an adult who received the AZD1222 COVID-19 vaccine. The sequences come from peripheral blood, collected 28 days after the second AZD1222 dose. DNA of the CDR3: TGTGCCAGCAGCTTGGAACAGGGTGCGAATCAGCCCCAGCATTTT. It translates to CASSLEQGANQPQHF.